This is a list of T cell receptor beta chains from one sample in a study of graft-versus-host responses after intestinal transplantation. Sequencing used immunoSEQ multiplex PCR; TCRdb keeps in-frame clones, though not all of them. Among about 39,000 clones listed, 85% to 95% were seen once. For these receptors, no antigen is known. The sample here was unstimulated CD8+ T cells sorted from spleen or lymph node cells, taken before transplant. The receptors shown here come from a human donor who was the organ donor for an intestinal transplant. The CDR3 runs from the conserved cysteine through the conserved F or W. D genes are given only for firm matches. Some rows have no size entry. The others give once, few or many, or a class for an expanded clone.

TRBD2 . TRBJ2-7 TRBV5-6 CASSLGTSGHEQYF TGTGCCAGCAGCTTGGGGACTAGCGGGCACGAGCAGTACTTC
TRBD1 . TRBJ1-2 TRBV2 CARAQGGQGNHGYTF TGTGCCAGAGCCCAGGGGGGACAGGGGAACCATGGCTACACCTTC
. . TRBJ1-4 TRBV21-1 CASSKEGVVANEKLFF TGTGCCAGCAGCAAAGAGGGGGTAGTGGCTAATGAAAAACTGTTTTTT
. . TRBJ2-5 TRBV7-2 CASSFDQETQYF TGTGCCAGCAGCTTCGACCAAGAGACCCAGTACTTC
TRBD1 . TRBJ2-7 TRBV4-2 CASSQASGRDRSSYEQYF TGTGCCAGCAGCCAAGCCTCCGGCCGGGACAGGTCGTCCTACGAGCAGTACTTC
. once TRBJ2-1 TRBV4-1 CASSPEPSVNGAEQFF TGCGCCAGCAGCCCCGAGCCTAGTGTTAACGGCGCTGAGCAGTTCTTC
TRBD1 . TRBJ1-4 TRBV20-1 CSADRGEKLFF TGCAGTGCTGACAGGGGTGAAAAACTGTTTTTT
. . TRBJ2-7 TRBV29-1 CRVGGGGAYEQYF TGCCGCGTTGGGGGGGGCGGGGCCTACGAGCAGTACTTC
TRBD2 once TRBJ2-7 TRBV15 CATATGGTYEQYF TGTGCCACCGCGACGGGAGGAACCTACGAGCAGTACTTC
. . TRBJ1-5 TRBV10-3 CAIADIYSNQPQHF TGTGCCATCGCAGACATATATAGCAATCAGCCCCAGCATTTT
. . TRBJ2-2 TRBV9 CASSVGQGLNTGELFF TGTGCCAGCAGCGTAGGGCAGGGACTGAACACCGGGGAGCTGTTTTTT
TRBD2 . TRBJ2-1 TRBV4-3 CASSQVWTSGRFRGNEQFF TGCGCCAGCAGCCAAGTTTGGACTAGCGGGAGATTCAGAGGTAATGAGCAGTTCTTC
TRBD2 . TRBJ2-2 TRBV9 CASSVGLAGGTGELFF TGTGCCAGCAGCGTCGGCCTAGCGGGAGGCACCGGGGAGCTGTTTTTT
. . TRBJ2-5 TRBV7-3 CASSLTRRSLGKTQYF TGTGCCAGCAGCTTAACGAGGAGGTCCCTCGGGAAGACCCAGTACTTC
. . TRBJ1-5 TRBV28 CASSLSGEVQPQHF TGTGCCAGCAGTTTATCAGGGGAAGTGCAGCCCCAGCATTTT
. once TRBJ2-7 TRBV4-1 CASSQSSRGRNEQYF TGCGCCAGCAGCCAAAGTTCCAGGGGAAGGAACGAGCAGTACTTC
. . TRBJ2-4 TRBV2 CASSEGAGQNIQYF TGTGCCAGCAGTGAGGGGGCAGGCCAAAACATTCAGTACTTC
TRBD1 . TRBJ2-7 TRBV7-2 CASSYRGYEQYF TGTGCCAGCAGCTACAGGGGGTACGAGCAGTACTTC
. . TRBJ1-1 TRBV9 CASSVGGMDTEAFF TGTGCCAGCAGCGTTGGGGGAATGGACACTGAAGCTTTCTTT
TRBD2 . TRBJ2-7 TRBV27 CASSGGTSPYEQYF TGTGCCAGCAGTGGGGGGACTAGTCCTTACGAGCAGTACTTC
. . TRBJ2-7 TRBV7-2 CASSLGQLGGYEQYF TGTGCCAGCAGCTTAGGACAGTTAGGGGGGTACGAGCAGTACTTC
TRBD2 . TRBJ2-3 TRBV4-1 CASSQDRTSGRAQVGTDTQYF TGCGCCAGCAGCCAAGATAGGACTAGCGGGAGGGCCCAGGTTGGCACAGATACGCAGTATTTT